Here is one T cell receptor beta chain with its context. Its recognized antigen is unknown. Base qualities are missing; no much larger clone stands one base away. There are 16 amino acids in the CDR3, from cysteine to phenylalanine inclusive. The entry retains the CDR3 DNA only, 48 bases that are in frame from base 1. Trimmed from V: 0 bases; trimmed from J: 8 bases; junction bases lacking a gene match: 12. The germline V gene (reference sequence) yields SEHNR for CDR1 and FQNEAQ for CDR2. This entry belongs to a study of PD-L1 blockade in urothelial cancer (dated by TCRdb to about 2017). Looking at the study overall: Therapy was started at some point between 2014 and 2016 for all patients, and atezolizumab 1,200 mg was administered intravenously every 3 weeks. About 90% of the roughly 29 patients were identified as males with urothelial cancer of bladder origin, and a prior smoking history was reported by 18 of 29 patients. Patients had an ECOG performance status of 0 or 1 and had received between 0 and 3 prior chemotherapy regimens. Blood samples were analyzed at two time points: 3 weeks after treatment start (second dose) and 6 weeks after treatment start. Blood samples gave median yields of around 150,000 T cells and around 88,000 unique TCRs, along with a median clonality of around 0.08. Somatic, immune and clinical correlates of response to PD-L1 blockade with atezolizumab in urothelial cancer were the focus of an exploratory multi-omic analysis. Pretreatment tumor samples, along with matched peripheral blood serially collected before and after atezolizumab treatment, were subjected to TCR sequencing. Durable clinical benefit meant progression-free survival longer than 6 months, and TCR features were also tested against progression-free and overall survival. Whole exome sequencing and RNA sequencing of pretreatment tumors were performed alongside TCR sequencing in the same patients. Durable clinical benefit was achieved by nine patients and was not achieved by 20 patients. Pretreatment blood TCR-seq was available for around 29 patients, at least one posttreatment blood collection was obtained for around 25 patients, and tumor TCR-seq was available for around 25 patients.

Study-wide conclusions, independent of this receptor: Because the sample size was small (n ≈ 27) and many of the analyses were exploratory, the results are meant to be hypothesis-generating. Greater expansion of tumor-associated TCR clones in peripheral blood 3 weeks after the start of treatment was observed in patients with durable benefit (n ≈ 22, p = 0.022). A pretreatment peripheral blood TCR clonality below the median was linked to improved progression-free and overall survival.

The sample's time point label, in plain terms: peripheral blood 6 weeks after treatment start. A cohort of some 29 patients with locally advanced or metastatic urothelial carcinoma, treated at Memorial Sloan Kettering on a trial protocol, was included. Peripheral blood mononuclear cells were collected pretreatment and during treatment, with between 1 and 8 total time points per patient. The Qiagen DNeasy Blood extraction kit was used to purify genomic DNA from total PBMCs and tumor samples. PBMCs were collected pretreatment and during treatment, and were isolated and stored as previously described. Synthetic TCR analog templates were spiked into each PCR so that absolute template abundance could be estimated from read counts. TCRbeta CDR3 regions were amplified from genomic DNA with bias-controlled V and J gene primers using the immunoSEQ assay. Rearranged TCRbeta segments were sequenced at approximately 20X coverage. For the original study's pipeline: Sequencing errors were corrected by clustering, and CDR3s were annotated against IMGT so that V, D and J genes could be assigned. Downstream analyses used only productive TCRbeta rearrangements, leaving out any out-of-frame or stop-codon sequences. Clonality was calculated as one minus the Shannon entropy normalized by the log of the number of unique productive sequences. Fisher's exact test with Benjamini-Hochberg correction, at a threshold of adjusted p below 0.01, was used to find clones that differed between time points or between blood and tumor. The table was pulled from immuneACCESS by TCRdb, which kept in-frame rearrangements only. Such tables lose some clones; where checked, under half of the loss comes from unresolved V genes, and the rest has no known cause. The D gene and trimming were derived from the DNA, and the V and J assignments and clone size from that table. Recorded for this sample are roughly 76,000 clones; around 93% of them occurred a single time. About 0.94% of the sample is in the top ten clones.

The receptor was derived from a woman of 80 years or more with urothelial cancer. Rearrangement joined TRBV7-9 to TRBJ1-1; 7 junctional bases match TRBD1. This specimen was PBMCs, taken around atezolizumab (anti-PD-L1) treatment. Here is the DNA: TGTGCCAGCAGCTTAGCGACAGGGATGGGGAAGGGAGAAGCTTTCTTT. It translates to CASSLATGMGKGEAFF.